A single sample is the source of the 25 T cell receptor beta chains below, sequenced in a study of cytomegalovirus exposure and HLA in healthy donors. The PCR ran on 60 Vbeta and 13 Jbeta primers. The repertoire was sequenced with immunoSEQ multiplex PCR; TCRdb's copy has only in-frame clones and lacks some. The table records about 130,000 clones, around 73% of them present only once. The sample was PBMCs. The source is a man in his 60s in good health and CMV-seropositive.

In nucleotides, the CDR3 is TGTGCCAGCAGCTGGGGCGGGGCGGACTCCTACGAGCAGTACTTC. This encodes CASSWGGADSYEQYF. The rearrangement links TRBV9 to TRBJ2-5; maybe TRBD2 (6 bases). Matching the DNA end better, TRBJ2-7 makes the J call doubtful. This CDR3 is 15 amino acids long. Per germline, CDR1 SGDLS and CDR2 YYNGEE.

The V and J genes are TRBV28 and TRBJ1-1, with D possibly matching TRBD1 (6 bases). Germline assignment: CDR1 MDHEN and CDR2 SYDVKM. The germline V and J ends were trimmed by 2 bases and 4 bases, with 8 bases remaining between them. The CDR3 extends over 13 amino acids. The CDR3 DNA reads as TGTGCCAGCAGTTTAAGAGGGGGCACTGAAGCTTTCTTT. Translating gives CASSLRGGTEAFF.

CDR3 region: CASSVDMWDGATGELFF. In nucleotides, the CDR3 is TGTGCCAGCAGCGTAGATATGTGGGATGGGGCCACCGGGGAGCTGTTTTTT. This rearrangement joins TRBV9 to TRBJ2-2, with D tentatively TRBD1 (5 bases). This CDR3 is built from 17 residues. The germline CDR1 and CDR2 sequences are SGDLS and YYNGEE. V lost 0 bases to trimming and J lost 4 bases, with 16 bases between them.

The chain is built from TRBV7-6 and TRBJ1-5; tentatively, D is TRBD1 (6 bases). V was pared by 3 bases and J by 7 bases, with 16 bases between. This CDR3 has 15 residues. From germline, CDR1 is SGHVS and CDR2 FNYEAQ. CDR3 loop: CASSFGQRGGQPQHF. In DNA form, the CDR3 reads TGTGCCAGCAGCTTTGGGCAAAGGGGGGGGCAGCCCCAGCATTTT.

The V gene is TRBV5-6, the J gene TRBJ2-1, with D possibly being TRBD2 (7 bases). V lost 0 bases and J 4 bases, leaving 11 bases between the germline ends. The CDR3 loop spans 15 amino acids. Germline values: CDR1 SGHDT, CDR2 YYEEEE. In DNA form, the CDR3 reads TGTGCCAGCAGCTTGGCGGGGGGCGTGTACAATGAGCAGTTCTTC. It codes for CASSLAGGVYNEQFF.

The chain links TRBV19 to TRBJ1-2; 8 bases map to TRBD1. V trimming: 3 bases; J trimming: 5 bases; junction bases outside the gene matches: 2. The CDR3 is made up of 13 amino acids. Germline V gene data show CDR1 as LNHDA and CDR2 as SQIVND (reference sequence). The CDR3 protein is CASSIRTGYGYTF. Here the CDR3 DNA reads TGTGCCAGTAGTATCAGGACAGGGTATGGCTACACCTTC.

The gene calls are TRBV11-1 and TRBJ1-6, with D maybe TRBD1 (6 bases). Trimming left V 5 bases short and J 9 bases short, with 14 bases between. In germline, CDR1 is SGHAT, CDR2 FQDESV (reference sequence). This CDR3 has 14 amino acids. The CDR3 protein is CASSLNRVGSPLHF. CDR3 sequence (DNA): TGTGCCAGCAGCCTTAACAGGGTCGGTTCACCCCTCCACTTT.

The chain employs TRBV16 and TRBJ2-6, with D maybe TRBD1 (6 bases). The ends were cut back, 4 bases at V and 2 bases at J, with 9 bases in the middle. CDR3 size: 15 residues. The V gene's germline CDR1 is KGHSY and CDR2 FQNENV. Here the CDR3 DNA reads TGTGCCAGCAGCCGAAGGACAGCTGGGGCCAACGTCCTGACTTTC. This encodes CASSRRTAGANVLTF.

The CDR3 DNA is TGTGCCAGCAGCTTGACAGGGAACTTTCAAGAGACCCAGTACTTC. This gives the protein CASSLTGNFQETQYF. The J gene is TRBJ2-5, the V gene TRBV5-4; perhaps TRBD1 as D (6 bases). Germline CDR1 reads SGHNT; CDR2 reads YYREEE (reference sequence). The CDR3 runs to 15 residues. Trimming left V 1 base short and J 2 bases short, with 12 bases between.

Written as DNA, the CDR3 is TGTGCCAGTAGCGACAGGGTTACGGATACGCAGTATTTT. Amino acid sequence: CASSDRVTDTQYF. The V and J genes are TRBV19 and TRBJ2-3, with 7 bases lining up with TRBD1. The CDR3 length is 13 residues. CDR1 is LNHDA, CDR2 SQIVND, per germline (reference sequence). V gave up 6 bases and J gave up 6 bases; unmatched junction bases: 6.

The chain employs TRBV15 and TRBJ1-5, with 7 bases lining up with TRBD1. Germline CDR1 LNHNV, CDR2 YYDKDF (reference sequence). V lost 5 bases, J lost 0 bases, and 4 bases stayed unmatched. The CDR3 covers 15 residues. CDR3 residues: CATSPRTGSNQPQHF. The CDR3 DNA sequence: TGTGCCACCAGCCCTCGGACAGGTAGCAATCAGCCCCAGCATTTT. Filled out from reference TRBV15 and TRBJ1-5, the complete variable domain reads DAMVIQNPRYQVTQFGKPVTLSCSQTLNHNVMYWYQQKSSQAPKLLFHYYDKDFNNEADTPDNFQSRRPNTSFCFLDIRSPGLGDTAMYLCATSPRTGSNQPQHFGDGTRLSIL.

The CDR3 DNA sequence: TGCGCCAGTCTTCCAGCAGGGACAGTCCAAGAGACCCAGTACTTC. It yields the protein CASLPAGTVQETQYF. The genes are TRBV10-1 and TRBJ2-5; 7 bases map to TRBD1. V trimming: 9 bases; J trimming: 1 base; junction bases outside the gene matches: 11. Germline V gene sequence: CDR1 WNHNN, CDR2 SYGVQD (reference sequence). This CDR3 has 15 amino acids.

The J gene is TRBJ1-1, the V gene TRBV19, with D unclear. Looked up from germline, CDR1 is LNHDA and CDR2 is SQIVND (reference sequence). There are 14 residues in the CDR3. V lost 1 base to trimming and J lost 4 bases, with 10 bases between them. CDR3 in amino acids: CASSIGVVGTEAFF. CDR3 DNA: TGTGCCAGTAGTATAGGTGTGGTCGGCACTGAAGCTTTCTTT.

This chain connects TRBV11-2 to TRBJ1-1, with D perhaps matching TRBD1 (5 bases). Trimming removed 2 bases at V and 5 bases at J, with 6 bases between. This CDR3 spans 12 amino acids. Germline V lookup: CDR1 SGHAT, CDR2 FQNNGV. CDR3 bases: TGTGCCAGCAGCTTATCAGGGACTGAAGCTTTCTTT. It translates to CASSLSGTEAFF.

The chain combines TRBV30 with TRBJ1-5, with 7 nucleotides matching TRBD1. V trimming: 3 bases; J trimming: 13 bases; junction bases outside the gene matches: 12. There are 13 residues in the CDR3. Germline V CDR1 and CDR2: GTSNPN, SVGIG (reference sequence). The CDR3 DNA reads TGTGCCTGGAGCGGACAGGAGTATAAACGACAGCATTTT. Translated: CAWSGQEYKRQHF.

V and J are TRBV5-4 and TRBJ2-1; possibly TRBD1 for D (6 bases). Germline V gene sequence: CDR1 SGHNT, CDR2 YYREEE (reference sequence). Trimming removed 3 bases at V and 8 bases at J, with 18 bases between. The CDR3 loop spans 15 amino acids. CDR3 nucleotide sequence: TGTGCCAGCAGCTCCCAAGGAACAGGGATCCATGAGCAGTTCTTC. Residues: CASSSQGTGIHEQFF.

V is TRBV2 and J is TRBJ1-1; no clear D gene. CDR3 length equals 12 residues. From germline, CDR1 is SNHLY and CDR2 FYNNEI. Between the trimmed V and J ends, which lost 6 bases and 5 bases, there was a span of 10 bases. The CDR3 DNA reads as TGTGCCAGCAGGGCTGACATGACTGAAGCTTTCTTT. This translates into CASRADMTEAFF.

This clone showed up just a few times. This sequence joins TRBV6-1 and TRBJ2-2; weak D call: TRBD1 (6 bases). V was shortened by 5 bases and J by 13 bases, with 20 bases between the two germline ends. The CDR3 sequence is 14 residues long. The V gene's germline CDR1 is MNHNS and CDR2 SASEGT. The DNA for the CDR3 is TGTGCCAGCAGTCTACAGGGCCGCCAAAGTTTGCTGTTTTTT. Its translation: CASSLQGRQSLLFF.

This clone appeared a few times. The V and J genes are TRBV6-6 and TRBJ1-6; D is uncertain. Germline V gives CDR1 MNHNY, CDR2 SVGAGI (reference sequence). Trimming took off 8 bases at V and 9 bases at J, with 11 bases between the two ends. The CDR3 totals 12 residues. The chain's CDR3 is CASGPKISPLHF. Written as DNA, the CDR3 is TGTGCCAGCGGGCCCAAGATTTCACCCCTCCACTTT.

The chain links TRBV30 to TRBJ2-6; no clear D gene. This CDR3 is 14 amino acids long. Trimming shortened V by 3 bases and J by 0 bases, and 6 bases separated the two germline ends. The germline CDR1 and CDR2 sequences are GTSNPN and SVGIG (reference sequence). In nucleotides, the CDR3 is TGTGCCTGGAGGGAGAGCTCTGGGGCCAACGTCCTGACTTTC. It specifies CAWRESSGANVLTF.

The genes are TRBV5-1 and TRBJ2-5; D gene ambiguous. Per the germline V gene, CDR1 is SGHRS and CDR2 is YFSETQ. V lost 0 bases to trimming and J lost 1 base, with 7 bases between them. CDR3 length: 14 amino acids. DNA of the CDR3: TGCGCCAGCAGCTTGGGCCAGGCCCAAGAGACCCAGTACTTC. This encodes CASSLGQAQETQYF.

The chain recombines TRBV11-2 with TRBJ1-3, with D hard to call. This CDR3 is 19 amino acids long. V lost 5 bases and J lost 0, with 23 bases in between. Looked up from germline, CDR1 is SGHAT and CDR2 is FQNNGV. The CDR3 region has the DNA TGTGCCAGCAGCCGCGGGGTCCCCCGCCGGCTCCTCTCTGGAAACACCATATATTTT. This sequence encodes CASSRGVPRRLLSGNTIYF. Complete variable domain (other parts from reference TRBV11-2 and TRBJ1-3): EAGVAQSPRYKIIEKRQSVAFWCNPISGHATLYWYQQILGQGPKLLIQFQNNGVVDDSQLPKDRFSAERLKGVDSTLKIQPAKLEDSAVYLCASSRGVPRRLLSGNTIYFGEGSWLTVV.

A remark on this clone: Other DNA sequences within the sample encode an identical CDR3. The chain employs TRBV7-9 and TRBJ1-1; D gene unclear. Germline assignment: CDR1 SEHNR and CDR2 FQNEAQ (reference sequence). Trimming removed 1 base at V and 5 bases at J, with 11 bases between. The CDR3 sequence is 14 residues long. The CDR3: CASSLDWRRTEAFF. The CDR3 region has the DNA TGTGCCAGCAGCTTAGATTGGAGGCGGACTGAAGCTTTCTTT.

This clone was seen only a few times. J is TRBJ2-3 and V is TRBV11-3, with 7 bases lining up with TRBD1. CDR1 SGHNT and CDR2 YENEEA come from the germline V gene. With V trimmed by 6 bases and J by 3 bases, 9 bases remained unmatched. This CDR3 region has 15 residues. The CDR3 region is CASRKTGILTDTQYF. CDR3 DNA: TGTGCCAGCAGGAAGACAGGGATTTTGACAGATACGCAGTATTTT.

The gene calls are TRBV6-5 and TRBJ2-1, with TRBD2 matching over 11 bases. The J segment lost 4 bases and the V segment lost 2 bases, leaving 4 bases of the junction unmatched. This CDR3 is 16 amino acids long. Germline V gene lookup returns CDR1 MNHEY and CDR2 SVGAGI. The DNA of the CDR3 is TGTGCCAGCAGTTACGTGGGACTAGCGGATTACAATGAGCAGTTCTTC. Amino acid sequence: CASSYVGLADYNEQFF.